This passage covers 20 T cell receptor beta chains from one sample sequenced in a study of blood T cells in healthy people across ages. A second about 6 to 12 cycle PCR used barcoded and J-beta primers. TCRdb redid the calling of the 5' RACE reads with MiXCR, one entry per CDR3 protein. In the table there are approximately 1,000,000 distinct CDR3 sequences, more than 40% of which are singletons. Sequencing was carried out using blood. These receptors originate from a woman aged 55-75 years in good health.

This chain connects TRBV3-1 to TRBJ2-4; D gene unclear. This CDR3 has 12 amino acids. Trimming removed 0 bases at V and 7 bases at J, with 4 bases between. Germline loops: CDR1 LGHDT, CDR2 YNNKEL (reference sequence). The CDR3 sequence: CASSQEYNIQYF. The CDR3, as DNA: TGTGCCAGCAGCCAAGAGTATAACATTCAGTACTTC.

V usage is TRBV2 and J usage is TRBJ1-5; the D is unclear. CDR3 size: 14 residues. Germline values: CDR1 SNHLY, CDR2 FYNNEI. Trimming shortened V by 1 base and J by 5 bases, and 9 bases separated the two germline ends. The CDR3 DNA reads TGTGCCAGCAGTGAAGGGGAATCGGATCAGCCCCAGCATTTT. This translates into CASSEGESDQPQHF.

This chain connects TRBV5-1 to TRBJ1-2; maybe TRBD1 (5 bases). V was clipped by 0 bases and J by 2 bases, with 11 bases between them. This CDR3 has 15 residues. Germline assignment: CDR1 SGHRS and CDR2 YFSETQ. CDR3 loop: CASSLARDSNYGYTF. The CDR3 DNA reads as TGCGCCAGCAGCTTGGCCAGAGACAGCAACTATGGCTACACCTTC.

This clonotype was seen a handful of times. V is TRBV12-3 or TRBV12-4 and J is TRBJ2-7; D may be TRBD1 or TRBD2 (5 bases each). V lost 5 bases and J lost 6, with 14 bases in between. This CDR3 has 13 residues. CDR3 nucleotides: TGTGCCAGCAGTCTCGAGGGGTACCGCGAGCAGTACTTC. Translation gives CASSLEGYREQYF.

The rearrangement links TRBV6-1 to TRBJ2-4; the D is unclear. Deletions cut 6 bases from V and 1 base from J, with 10 bases between. CDR1 is MNHNS, CDR2 SASEGT, per germline. The CDR3 extends over 14 amino acids. CDR3 sequence (DNA): TGTGCCAGCAGGGACCAAGTCGCCAAAAACATTCAGTACTTC. Translating gives CASRDQVAKNIQYF.

V and J are TRBV11-2 and TRBJ1-1, with a possible D match to TRBD1 (5 bases). Deletions cut 1 base from V and 3 bases from J, with 18 bases between. Germline CDR1 reads SGHAT; CDR2 reads FQNNGV. This CDR3 region has 17 residues. The CDR3 DNA reads as TGTGCCAGCAGCTTAGGCACTAGGGGTGGTAGGGACACTGAAGCTTTCTTT. This encodes CASSLGTRGGRDTEAFF.

The gene calls are TRBV9 and TRBJ2-3; 8 nucleotides align to TRBD2. The CDR3 runs to 19 residues. V lost 2 bases to trimming and J lost 0 bases; unmatched junction nucleotides: 14. CDR1 and CDR2 from the germline V gene are SGDLS and YYNGEE. CDR3: CASSVGGLAGVLSTDTQYF. CDR3 DNA: TGTGCCAGCAGCGTTGGGGGGCTAGCGGGCGTACTCAGCACAGATACGCAGTATTTT.

This chain uses TRBV29-1 with TRBJ2-7; D is unclear. Germline values: CDR1 SQVTM, CDR2 ANQGSEA. Trimming pared 3 bases from V and 6 bases from J, leaving 12 bases between. This CDR3 is built from 12 residues. The CDR3 here is CSVDLWGGEQYF. As DNA, the CDR3 is TGCAGCGTTGATCTATGGGGTGGCGAGCAGTACTTC.

This clonotype has more than one count but fewer than ten. This chain joins TRBV9 and TRBJ1-1; 7 bases are shared with TRBD1. CDR3 length: 14 amino acids. J gave up 0 bases and V 6 bases, and 5 bases lay outside the gene matches. Germline V gene lookup returns CDR1 SGDLS and CDR2 YYNGEE. CDR3 residues: CASTPTGVNTEAFF. CDR3 DNA sequence: TGTGCCAGCACTCCAACAGGGGTGAACACTGAAGCTTTCTTT.

This clonotype was counted only a few times. The chain is built from TRBV29-1 and TRBJ1-1; D gene ambiguous. The germline V gene encodes CDR1 SQVTM and CDR2 ANQGSEA. This CDR3 contains 10 residues. The V gene lost 4 bases and the J gene lost 4 bases, with 4 bases spanning the gap. The CDR3 region has the DNA TGCAGCGTTGCGATCACTGAAGCTTTCTTT. It codes for CSVAITEAFF. Using reference TRBV29-1 and TRBJ1-1 for the parts outside the CDR3, the full variable domain is SAVISQKPSRDICQRGTSLTIQCQVDSQVTMMFWYRQQPGQSLTLIATANQGSEATYESGFVIDKFPISRPNLTFSTLTVSNMSPEDSSIYLCSVAITEAFFGQGTRLTVV.

Written as DNA, the CDR3 is TGCGCCAGCAGCTTGGTGGGTGACTTTACCTACAATGAGCAGTTCTTC. Translation: CASSLVGDFTYNEQFF. The V and J genes are TRBV5-1 and TRBJ2-1; no clear D gene. Trimming cost V 0 bases and J 2 bases, with 12 bases left between them. Per germline, CDR1 SGHRS and CDR2 YFSETQ. The CDR3 sequence is 16 residues long. The variable domain in full, completed from reference TRBV5-1 and TRBJ2-1, reads KAGVTQTPRYLIKTRGQQVTLSCSPISGHRSVSWYQQTPGQGLQFLFEYFSETQRNKGNFPGRFSGRQFSNSRSEMNVSTLELGDSALYLCASSLVGDFTYNEQFFGPGTRLTVL.

This clonotype occurred a few times. The V call is TRBV10-3, the J call TRBJ1-1, with no clear D. Between the trimmed V and J ends, which lost 3 bases and 7 bases, there was a span of 6 bases. Germline V lookup: CDR1 ENHRY, CDR2 SYGVKD. This CDR3 has 11 residues. This CDR3 reads CAISDLGEAFF. The CDR3 bases are TGTGCCATCAGTGATCTGGGTGAAGCTTTCTTT.

In nucleotides, the CDR3 is TGTGCCAGCAGAAATAGTGAAAAACTGTTTTTT. Translation: CASRNSEKLFF. The genes are TRBV6-6 and TRBJ1-4; D call uncertain. This CDR3 has 11 amino acids. Germline CDR1 MNHNY, CDR2 SVGAGI (reference sequence). Trimming pared 6 bases from V and 7 bases from J, leaving 6 bases between.

The chain is built from TRBV10-2 and TRBJ2-2; D uncertain. The germline V gene encodes CDR1 WSHSY and CDR2 SAAADI. V was pared by 9 bases and J by 7 bases, with 15 bases between. The CDR3 covers 13 residues. The CDR3 protein is CASLTPVGGELFF. The CDR3 DNA reads TGCGCCAGTTTAACGCCCGTGGGCGGGGAGCTGTTTTTT.

The V and J genes are TRBV27 and TRBJ2-7; 9 positions agree with TRBD2. The DNA end favors TRBJ2-5, so the J call may be wrong. The CDR3 covers 15 residues. Germline lookup yields CDR1 MNHEY and CDR2 SMNVEV (reference sequence). The CDR3 spells CASRGAGGLWETQYF. The DNA of the CDR3 is TGTGCCAGCAGAGGAGCGGGAGGCCTCTGGGAGACCCAGTACTTC.

For this clonotype: The junction departs from the called germline gene at one end, perhaps through a read error. J is TRBJ2-7 and V is TRBV29-1; TRBD2 is a possible D gene (5 bases). CDR3 length: 16 residues. Looked up from germline, CDR1 is SQVTM and CDR2 is ANQGSEA. DNA for the CDR3: TGCGGCGTTGAAGATTATCTTCTAGGAGGTAACTACGAGCAGTACTTC. Its translation is CGVEDYLLGGNYEQYF.

The table lists this clonotype with a few counts. The chain combines TRBV5-6 with TRBJ2-7; D uncertain. The CDR3 covers 15 residues. The germline V gene encodes CDR1 SGHDT and CDR2 YYEEEE. Trimming removed 4 bases at V and 4 bases at J, with 18 bases between. This CDR3 is CASSPLTSAVYEQYF. The CDR3 DNA is TGTGCCAGCAGCCCACTGACCTCAGCAGTTTACGAGCAGTACTTC.

The sample holds one count of this clonotype. The chain links TRBV10-3 to TRBJ2-5; D might be TRBD1 (6 bases). The DNA end is more similar to TRBJ2-7, so the J call may be wrong. This CDR3 spans 15 amino acids. CDR1 is ENHRY, CDR2 SYGVKD, per germline. CDR3 sequence: CAISPGTIRGYEQYF. CDR3 coding DNA: TGTGCCATCAGCCCCGGGACAATAAGGGGCTACGAGCAGTACTTC.

This chain uses TRBV7-9 with TRBJ2-1; 7 bases are a match to TRBD2. The end of the DNA is better explained by TRBJ2-7, so the J call may be wrong. Germline CDR1 and CDR2: SEHNR and FQNEAQ (reference sequence). The CDR3 is made up of 17 amino acids. CDR3 DNA: TGTGCCAGCAGCGCAGCAGTTCTAGCGGATTCCTACAATGAGCAGTACTTC. This translates into CASSAAVLADSYNEQYF.

There are a few counts of this clonotype. The CDR3 region has the DNA TGCAGTGCTAGGCCCTACCTTCTAGTAGGCGACAATGAGCAGTTCTTC. Protein sequence: CSARPYLLVGDNEQFF. This chain joins TRBV20-1 and TRBJ2-1; unclear D gene. This CDR3 contains 16 residues. Trimming cost V 3 bases and J 5 bases, with 20 bases left between them. The germline V gene has CDR1 DFQATT and CDR2 SNEGSKA (reference sequence).